This T cell receptor beta chain comes out of a study of cytotoxic CD8 clonotypes in ibrutinib-treated CLL (TCRdb year 2021). In terms of the full investigation: The cohort was composed of ten to eleven relapsed/refractory and fewer than 16 treatment-naive patients; IGHV unmutated status was identified in about 17 patients. Partial responses were observed in roughly 24 patients and complete responses in 2; after a median follow-up of around 68 months, remission was maintained in 15 or so patients and progression was observed in some twelve. Response samples were taken after a median of approximately a year on treatment, ranging from about 6 to 40 months. On average, each sample yielded 255,043 productive templates and about 100,000 productive rearrangements. Longitudinal samples were available for about 30% of the 86 trial participants. Cryopreserved peripheral blood mononuclear cells were obtained prior to treatment, at the time of response, and at either disease progression or sustained remission.

A note on this clone: Its antigen is not yet known. There are no base qualities to consult, and no much larger clone falls within one base.

CDR1 and CDR2 are drawn from the germline V gene (reference sequence): LNHDA, SQIVND. Deletion took 7 bases off V and 3 bases off J, with a span of 16 bases between the germline ends. The CDR3 runs 15 amino acids, cysteine and phenylalanine included. Only CDR3 DNA is held: 45 bases, read in frame from base 1. For TCR beta library preparation, 1.5 to 2.5 micrograms of genomic DNA were extracted from the cryopreserved PBMCs. Longitudinal blood samples from CLL patients on ibrutinib monotherapy underwent high-throughput TCR beta sequencing. Patients were enrolled in a phase 2 open-label single-center ibrutinib monotherapy trial. A MiSeq instrument was used for deep resolution sequencing, which targeted depths ranging from 1 in 1 million up to 1 in 200,000 T cells, with coverage averaging 10x for each clonotype. TCR beta libraries were generated with the immunoSEQ hsTCRB Kit. For the original study's pipeline: ImmunoSEQ Data Assistant and ImmunoSEQ Analyzer were used for data analysis, and V, D and J genes were assigned according to IMGT definitions. Clonality, which ranges from 0 to 1, was calculated as one minus the normalized Shannon entropy of productive rearrangement frequencies. Only overrepresented clonotypes making up at least 0.05% of each patient's repertoire were included in the public clonotype analysis. Approximately 14 age-matched healthy donor repertoires from immuneACCESS were used as controls for clonality. TCRdb's version of the immuneACCESS table is confined to in-frame rearrangements and falls short of the full clone set. An unresolved V gene accounts for under half of the shortfall where checked; the remainder is of unknown origin. D and trimming come from the DNA, and the V and J calls and clone size come from that table. This sample comprises about 310,000 clones, 80% of them detected only once. Together, the top ten hold over 5.5% of the sample.

Results and caveats for the whole study, not just this receptor: Clonality increased at ibrutinib response, stayed stable in sustained remission, and fell back toward baseline at progression. Lymph node repertoires were not examined, and the timing of sampling was not matched between patients in sustained remission and those whose disease progressed. Public clonotypes were found to be uncommon and were observed to contract or remain stable during treatment; the increase in clonality was shown to reflect expansion of private clonotypes at ibrutinib response. Baseline clonality was found to be higher than that of age-matched healthy donors and was strongly correlated with circulating CD8+ T-cell counts.

Recombination joined TRBV19 with TRBJ1-5, and TRBD1 may be the D gene, going by 5 matching bases. This receptor was obtained from a human donor with chronic lymphocytic leukemia. Sequencing used PBMCs, obtained before ibrutinib treatment. The bases read TGTGCCAGTACAAGTCGGGGGGAGGTCAATCAGCCCCAGCATTTT. This sequence encodes CASTSRGEVNQPQHF.